This passage covers 24 T cell receptor beta chains from one sample sequenced in a study of cytomegalovirus exposure and HLA in healthy donors. Sequencing was performed with immunoSEQ multiplex PCR; in TCRdb, only in-frame clones are kept and a portion is missing. The sample records approximately 200,000 clones, almost 90% being singletons. Sequencing was carried out using PBMCs. All receptors derive from a young woman in good health and CMV-seronegative.

Points on this clone: In the same sample, other DNA sequences code for this CDR3. V usage is TRBV6-5 and J usage is TRBJ2-7, with 8 bases lining up with TRBD2. Germline V gene sequence: CDR1 MNHEY, CDR2 SVGAGI. CDR3 size: 14 residues. V was pared by 2 bases and J by 0 bases, with 0 bases of the junction left unmatched. The CDR3: CASSYSGSSYEQYF. CDR3 nucleotides: TGTGCCAGCAGTTACAGCGGGAGCTCCTACGAGCAGTACTTC.

This clone turned up a few times. The rearrangement uses TRBV19 and TRBJ1-1; the D gene is possibly TRBD1 (5 bases). CDR1 and CDR2 from the germline V gene are LNHDA and SQIVND (reference sequence). V lost 6 bases and J lost 5, with 16 bases in between. CDR3 length: 14 amino acids. The DNA of the CDR3 is TGTGCCAGTAGACCCTTGGGGGGGTGGACTGAAGCTTTCTTT. This sequence encodes CASRPLGGWTEAFF.

The CDR3 reads CASSPRQGASNQPQHF. CDR3 nucleotides: TGTGCCAGCAGCCCAAGACAGGGGGCTAGCAATCAGCCCCAGCATTTT. The genes are TRBV5-6 and TRBJ1-5; 10 nucleotides align to TRBD1. There are 16 residues in the CDR3. Germline V gene data show CDR1 as SGHDT and CDR2 as YYEEEE. J lost 0 bases, V lost 4 bases, and 4 bases had no gene match.

V gene TRBV7-9 combines with J gene TRBJ2-2, with 14 bases aligning to TRBD2. CDR3 length: 17 amino acids. CDR1 and CDR2 from the germline V gene are SEHNR and FQNEAQ (reference sequence). V shed 5 bases and J 4 bases; nucleotides not matched to a gene: 6. CDR3 in amino acids: CASSGTSGSEGTGELFF. DNA for the CDR3: TGTGCCAGCAGCGGGACTAGCGGGAGTGAAGGCACCGGGGAGCTGTTTTTT.

This chain connects TRBV27 to TRBJ1-2, with 8 bases lining up with TRBD1. CDR1 MNHEY and CDR2 SMNVEV come from the germline V gene (reference sequence). This CDR3 region has 16 residues. V lost 4 bases and J lost 3; bases outside the gene matches: 10. CDR3 DNA sequence: TGTGCCAGCAGTTCAAAGTCGACAGGGGATCACTATGGCTACACCTTC. Translating it yields CASSSKSTGDHYGYTF.

The chain has TRBV27 and TRBJ1-1, with TRBD1 matching 8 bases. Germline values: CDR1 MNHEY, CDR2 SMNVEV (reference sequence). V lost 5 bases, J lost 1 base, and 9 bases stayed unmatched. This CDR3 has 16 amino acids. CDR3 DNA: TGTGCCAGCAGTCCCTTTTGGACAGGGCAGAACACTGAAGCTTTCTTT. This gives the protein CASSPFWTGQNTEAFF.

The chain recombines TRBV28 with TRBJ2-1, with 12 bases fitting TRBD2. CDR1 and CDR2 (germline): MDHEN, SYDVKM. J was trimmed by 9 bases and V by 5 bases; bases with no gene match: 17. The CDR3 contains 18 residues. Written as DNA, the CDR3 is TGTGCCAGCAGTCTTCTCCCCCTAGCGGGAGGGCCCTCGGGTGAGCAGTTCTTC. Translated, it gives CASSLLPLAGGPSGEQFF. The variable domain in full, with the rest retrieved from reference TRBV28 and TRBJ2-1, is DVKVTQSSRYLVKRTGEKVFLECVQDMDHENMFWYRQDPGLGLRLIYFSYDVKMKEKGDIPEGYSVSREKKERFSLILESASTNQTSMYLCASSLLPLAGGPSGEQFFGPGTRLTVL.

This chain connects TRBV27 to TRBJ2-7; 7 positions agree with TRBD2. Germline CDR1 and CDR2: MNHEY and SMNVEV (reference sequence). V was clipped by 3 bases and J by 1 base; unmatched bases: 6. This CDR3 spans 15 amino acids. The CDR3 here is CASSFTRESSYEQYF. The CDR3 region has the DNA TGTGCCAGCAGTTTTACGCGGGAGAGTTCCTACGAGCAGTACTTC.

As DNA, the CDR3 is TGCGCCAGCAGCTCCGAGGGACTAGCGGGAGTCGATGAGCAGTTCTTC. This translates into CASSSEGLAGVDEQFF. The chain employs TRBV5-1 and TRBJ2-1, with 14 bases identical to TRBD2. This CDR3 has 16 amino acids. In germline, CDR1 is SGHRS, CDR2 YFSETQ. The junction had 7 bases not matched to a gene; V was cut back by 3 bases and J by 8 bases. Full variable domain (outside the CDR3, taken from reference TRBV5-1 and TRBJ2-1): KAGVTQTPRYLIKTRGQQVTLSCSPISGHRSVSWYQQTPGQGLQFLFEYFSETQRNKGNFPGRFSGRQFSNSRSEMNVSTLELGDSALYLCASSSEGLAGVDEQFFGPGTRLTVL.

V gene TRBV11-2 combines with J gene TRBJ1-5, with 7 positions matching TRBD1. The CDR3 covers 15 residues. CDR1 is SGHAT, CDR2 FQNNGV, per germline. Trimming removed 5 bases from V and 5 bases from J; junction bases left unmatched: 9. The CDR3 bases are TGTGCCAGCAGCCTTACAGGGGCAAGTCATCAGCCCCAGCATTTT. The encoded protein is CASSLTGASHQPQHF.

The rearrangement links TRBV9 to TRBJ1-1, with a weak D call TRBD1 (5 bases). The CDR3 covers 15 residues. CDR1 and CDR2 from the germline V gene are SGDLS and YYNGEE. V was shortened by 4 bases and J by 4 bases, with 17 bases between the two germline ends. DNA for the CDR3: TGTGCCAGCAGCCCTCGGACACCTTGGGGCACTGAAGCTTTCTTT. Its translation is CASSPRTPWGTEAFF. The full variable domain, in which reference TRBV9 and TRBJ1-1 provide the parts outside the CDR3, is DSGVTQTPKHLITATGQRVTLRCSPRSGDLSVYWYQQSLDQGLQFLIQYYNGEERAKGNILERFSAQQFPDLHSELNLSSLELGDSALYFCASSPRTPWGTEAFFGQGTRLTVV.

At least ten counts were recorded for this clone. The same CDR3 also results from other DNA sequences found in this sample. V is TRBV7-9 and J is TRBJ1-1; D is unclear. The CDR3 spans 13 residues. The germline gives CDR1 SEHNR, CDR2 FQNEAQ (reference sequence). V dropped 1 base and J dropped 0 bases, with 3 bases sitting between them. The CDR3 sequence: CASSLDMNTEAFF. CDR3 nucleotides: TGTGCCAGCAGCTTAGACATGAACACTGAAGCTTTCTTT.

This clone was seen a single time. The chain links TRBV4-2 to TRBJ2-2; D perhaps matches TRBD2 (5 bases). V lost 1 base to trimming and J lost 0 bases, with 12 bases between them. CDR3 size: 17 residues. Germline CDR1 and CDR2: LGHNA and YNFKEQ. This CDR3 reads CASSQVAAASNTGELFF. The CDR3 coding sequence is TGTGCCAGCAGCCAAGTTGCAGCGGCGTCGAACACCGGGGAGCTGTTTTTT.

The chain carries TRBV2 and TRBJ2-7; 7 nucleotides match TRBD1. The CDR3 has 14 amino acids. CDR1 and CDR2 (germline): SNHLY, FYNNEI. V dropped 8 bases and J dropped 5; count of bases not matched to a gene: 12. CDR3 residues: CASSFSEGADEQYF. The CDR3 coding sequence is TGTGCCAGCTCCTTCTCTGAGGGGGCTGACGAGCAGTACTTC.

The rearrangement joins TRBV7-9 to TRBJ1-2; 9 bases are a match to TRBD1. The CDR3 is 12 residues long. V lost 3 bases to trimming and J lost 7 bases; unmatched junction nucleotides: 0. The germline gives CDR1 SEHNR, CDR2 FQNEAQ (reference sequence). CDR3 protein: CASSLDRGGYTF. The CDR3 region has the DNA TGTGCCAGCAGCTTGGACAGGGGTGGCTACACCTTC.

V and J are TRBV5-1 and TRBJ1-4; D perhaps matches TRBD1 (5 bases). Germline-derived CDR1 and CDR2 are SGHRS and YFSETQ. V was clipped by 4 bases and J by 8 bases, with 15 bases between them. The CDR3 sequence is 14 residues long. CDR3 bases: TGCGCCAGCAGCGGCAATTTGGGGGGGGAAAAACTGTTTTTT. Amino acids: CASSGNLGGEKLFF.

The rearrangement links TRBV27 to TRBJ2-6; 8 bases map to TRBD1. CDR3 length: 20 amino acids. CDR1 and CDR2 from the germline V gene are MNHEY and SMNVEV (reference sequence). V was pared by 4 bases and J by 0 bases, with 14 bases of the junction left unmatched. The CDR3 nucleotides read TGTGCCAGCAGTTCGGAGGTCCGAACAGGGGGTGACTCTGGGGCCAACGTCCTGACTTTC. Its protein is CASSSEVRTGGDSGANVLTF.

J is TRBJ1-2 and V is TRBV5-1; 9 nucleotides agree with TRBD1. CDR1 is SGHRS and CDR2 is YFSETQ in the germline V gene. The CDR3 has 15 amino acids. Trimming removed 4 bases from V and 10 bases from J; junction bases left unmatched: 14. For the CDR3, the DNA is TGCGCCAGCAGCCCCCGACAGGGGGTTACTTTAGTCTACACCTTC. It is translated as CASSPRQGVTLVYTF.

The V call is TRBV28, the J call TRBJ1-2; unclear D gene. V dropped 7 bases and J dropped 8 bases, with 20 bases sitting between them. The CDR3 length is 14 residues. Germline V gives CDR1 MDHEN, CDR2 SYDVKM. CDR3 region: CASIRAGSPGGYTF. Written as DNA, the CDR3 is TGTGCCAGCATCCGGGCGGGGTCCCCGGGAGGCTACACCTTC.

The chain employs TRBV19 and TRBJ1-4; the D is unclear. V was pared by 1 base and J by 0 bases, with 12 bases between. The V gene's germline CDR1 is LNHDA and CDR2 SQIVND (reference sequence). CDR3 length: 17 amino acids. The CDR3 region is CASSIVGRIATNEKLFF. The DNA for the CDR3 is TGTGCCAGTAGTATAGTGGGGAGGATTGCAACTAATGAAAAACTGTTTTTT.

This chain uses TRBV18 with TRBJ1-2; TRBD1 might be the D (6 bases). The CDR3 runs 14 residues. Deletions cut 3 bases from V and 8 bases from J, with 16 bases between. The germline CDR1 and CDR2 sequences are KGHSH and LQKENI. CDR3 region: CASSPRQESGGYTF. As DNA, the CDR3 is TGTGCCAGCTCACCGCGACAGGAATCTGGGGGCTACACCTTC. Full variable domain (outside the CDR3, taken from reference TRBV18 and TRBJ1-2): NAGVMQNPRHLVRRRGQEARLRCSPMKGHSHVYWYRQLPEEGLKFMVYLQKENIIDESGMPKERFSAEFPKEGPSILRIQQVVRGDSAAYFCASSPRQESGGYTFGSGTRLTVV.

Only a few counts were recorded for this clone. This chain uses TRBV6-1 with TRBJ2-1; D ambiguous. CDR1 MNHNS and CDR2 SASEGT come from the germline V gene. This CDR3 contains 13 residues. V was shortened by 6 bases and J by 4 bases, with 10 bases between the two germline ends. The CDR3 DNA reads as TGTGCCAGCAGCGGCACAGATTACAATGAGCAGTTCTTC. It specifies CASSGTDYNEQFF.

The chain is built from TRBV4-3 and TRBJ2-3; 7 bases match TRBD1. J gave up 4 bases and V 5 bases, and 9 bases lay outside the gene matches. CDR1 is LGHNA, CDR2 YSLEER, per germline. This CDR3 is 15 amino acids long. CDR3 sequence reads: CASSSSPDRADTQYF. The CDR3 DNA reads TGCGCCAGCAGCAGTTCCCCCGACAGGGCAGATACGCAGTATTTT.

The chain recombines TRBV30 with TRBJ2-2; maybe TRBD2 (5 bases). This CDR3 is built from 12 residues. Trimming stripped 3 bases from V and 4 bases from J, with 6 bases between. CDR1 GTSNPN and CDR2 SVGIG come from the germline V gene (reference sequence). CDR3 in amino acids: CAWRDFTGELFF. Written as DNA, the CDR3 is TGTGCCTGGAGGGACTTCACCGGGGAGCTGTTTTTT.